This T cell receptor (beta chain) was sequenced in a study of blood T cell repertoires in COVID-19. In the study overall: Collection of acute and convalescent COVID-19 samples took place in the United States, Italy and Spain.

In the authors' methods: Scientists estimated how many nucleated cells there were by amplifying reference gene primers. Produced via immunoSEQ multiplex PCR; TCRdb's table is partial and in-frame only. D and trimming come from the DNA, and the V and J calls and clone size come from that table. The sample lists about 230,000 clones, around 78% occurring once. The germline V gene encodes CDR1 SEHNR and CDR2 FQNEAQ (reference sequence). V lost 3 bases and J lost 5; bases outside the gene matches: 8. The CDR3 spans 16 residues. This receptor was taken from a woman aged 70 to 79 with active or convalescent COVID-19. V gene TRBV7-9 combines with J gene TRBJ1-5, with 9 bases matching TRBD1. The sequenced sample was peripheral blood. CDR3 residues: CASSFGTGLGHQPQHF. The CDR3 coding sequence is TGTGCCAGCAGCTTCGGGACAGGGCTCGGGCATCAGCCCCAGCATTTT.